Listed below are T cell receptor beta chains from one sample, sequenced in a study of radiation and T cells in renal cell carcinoma. Sequenced by immunoSEQ multiplex PCR; TCRdb stores in-frame clones only, minus some. Here the sample spans tens of thousands of clones, 80% being singletons. Specimen: blood, collected from a patient whose treatment included radiotherapy and nephrectomy. These receptors came from a woman in her seventies with renal cell carcinoma. The CDR3 runs from the conserved cysteine through the conserved F or W. A D gene is named only where the DNA matches it firmly. Some rows mark clone size as missing; the rest say once, few, many or name a class of expanded clone.

J gene,V gene,clone size,D gene,CDR3 protein,CDR3 DNA
TRBJ2-5,TRBV6-6,.,.,CAGSYKAGETQYF,TGTGCCGGCAGTTACAAGGCCGGAGAGACCCAGTACTTC
TRBJ1-5,TRBV4-1,.,.,CASSSTVNQPQHF,TGCGCCAGCAGTTCGACAGTCAATCAGCCCCAGCATTTT
TRBJ1-4,TRBV7-9,once,.,CASSFTEGKLFF,TGTGCCAGCAGCTTCACCGAGGGAAAACTGTTTTTT
TRBJ1-2,TRBV5-6,.,TRBD1,CASSWGTTGAYGYTF,TGTGCCAGCAGCTGGGGAACGACAGGGGCTTATGGCTACACCTTC
TRBJ2-3,TRBV25-1,.,.,CASREERSTDTQYF,TGTGCCAGCAGGGAGGAGCGCAGCACAGATACGCAGTATTTT
TRBJ1-6,TRBV2,.,.,CASSEFATDNSPLHF,TGTGCCAGCAGTGAATTTGCGACAGATAATTCACCCCTCCACTTT
TRBJ2-7,TRBV7-9,.,TRBD2,CASSPDDGAGGEQYF,TGTGCCAGCAGCCCGGATGATGGGGCGGGGGGCGAGCAGTACTTC
TRBJ1-1,TRBV29-1,few,.,CSGSGTEAFF,TGCAGCGGTTCGGGTACTGAAGCTTTCTTT
TRBJ1-1,TRBV5-1,once,.,CASRELAPAEAFF,TGCGCCAGCAGGGAGTTGGCGCCCGCTGAAGCTTTCTTT
TRBJ2-7,TRBV27,.,.,CASRRVGQGITYEQYF,TGTGCCAGCAGGAGAGTAGGGCAGGGTATAACCTACGAGCAGTACTTC
TRBJ2-3,TRBV11-3,.,TRBD1,CASSSRGQADTQYF,TGTGCCAGCAGCTCTAGGGGGCAGGCAGATACGCAGTATTTT
TRBJ2-7,TRBV5-5,.,.,CASSFTSSSYEQYF,TGTGCCAGCAGCTTCACTAGCTCCTCCTACGAGCAGTACTTC
TRBJ1-2,TRBV7-9,.,.,CASSYPYGYTF,TGTGCCAGCAGCTACCCGTATGGCTACACCTTC
TRBJ2-1,TRBV7-3,few,TRBD2,CASSLEAGVYNEQFF,TGTGCCAGCAGCTTAGAAGCGGGGGTCTACAATGAGCAGTTCTTC
TRBJ2-2,TRBV23-1,.,.,CASTPSQGSTGELFF,TGCGCCAGCACCCCCTCCCAGGGATCGACCGGGGAGCTGTTTTTT
TRBJ1-3,TRBV9,few,TRBD1,CASSAPGQGRGNTIYF,TGTGCCAGCAGCGCACCGGGACAGGGACGTGGAAACACCATATATTTT
TRBJ2-6,TRBV19,.,.,CASSIDSSVYSGANVLTF,TGTGCCAGTAGTATAGATTCATCCGTGTACTCTGGGGCCAACGTCCTGACTTTC
TRBJ1-5,TRBV27,.,.,CASSFLGQPQHF,TGTGCCAGCAGTTTCTTGGGCCAGCCCCAGCATTTT
TRBJ2-3,TRBV5-1,.,.,CASSLVAGQSTDTQYF,TGCGCCAGCAGCTTGGTAGCGGGACAGTCGACAGATACGCAGTATTTT
TRBJ2-7,TRBV7-6,.,.,CASSLAPTDYEQYF,TGTGCCAGCAGCTTAGCCCCGACAGACTACGAGCAGTACTTC
TRBJ1-1,TRBV29-1,.,TRBD1,CSGDRGFEAFF,TGCAGCGGGGACAGGGGGTTTGAAGCTTTCTTT
TRBJ2-7,TRBV15,.,.,CATSRDLGGSYEQYF,TGTGCCACCAGCAGAGATCTAGGGGGTTCCTACGAGCAGTACTTC